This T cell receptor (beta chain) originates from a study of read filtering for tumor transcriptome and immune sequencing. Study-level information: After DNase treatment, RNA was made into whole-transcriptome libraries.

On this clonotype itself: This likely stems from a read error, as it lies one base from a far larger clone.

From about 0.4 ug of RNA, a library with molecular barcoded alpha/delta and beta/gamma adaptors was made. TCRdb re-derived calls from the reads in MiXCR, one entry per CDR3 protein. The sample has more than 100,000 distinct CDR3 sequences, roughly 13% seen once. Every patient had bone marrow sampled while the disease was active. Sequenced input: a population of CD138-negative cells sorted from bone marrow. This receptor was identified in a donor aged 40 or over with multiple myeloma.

For the CDR3, the DNA is TGTGCCAGCAGCGGACCGGGACAGGGTATGAACACTGAAGCTTTCTTT. It yields the protein CASSGPGQGMNTEAFF. The V and J genes are TRBV11-2 and TRBJ1-1; 9 bases agree with TRBD1. CDR1 and CDR2 (germline): SGHAT, FQNNGV. The trim removed 5 bases at V and 0 bases at J, leaving 7 bases unmatched. The CDR3 has 16 amino acids.